The 10 T cell receptor beta chains presented below share a single source sample, sequenced in a study of cytomegalovirus exposure and HLA in healthy donors. Amplification used 60 Vbeta primers and 13 Jbeta primers. The table came from immunoSEQ multiplex PCR; TCRdb's copy has only in-frame clones and leaves some out. Among about 100,000 clones, approximately 77% were seen once, and the ten largest hold more than 9.5%. Specimen: PBMCs. These receptors were collected from a male donor in good health and CMV-seropositive.

CDR3 sequence reads: CASSLALGQASYEQYF. As DNA, the CDR3 is TGCGCCAGCAGCTTGGCCCTGGGACAGGCCTCCTACGAGCAGTACTTC. This sequence joins TRBV5-1 and TRBJ2-5, with 8 bases lining up with TRBD1. The J call may be wrong; the DNA end is better matched by TRBJ2-7. The CDR3 extends over 16 amino acids. In germline, CDR1 is SGHRS, CDR2 YFSETQ.

The CDR3 is CASSVGATDTQYF. CDR3 nucleotide sequence: TGTGCCAGCAGCGTAGGGGCCACAGATACGCAGTATTTT. This chain links TRBV9 with TRBJ2-3, with D hard to call. Germline CDR1 is SGDLS and CDR2 is YYNGEE. V was shortened by 0 bases and J by 2 bases, with 4 bases between the two germline ends. The CDR3 length is 13 residues. Complete variable domain (other parts from reference TRBV9 and TRBJ2-3): DSGVTQTPKHLITATGQRVTLRCSPRSGDLSVYWYQQSLDQGLQFLIQYYNGEERAKGNILERFSAQQFPDLHSELNLSSLELGDSALYFCASSVGATDTQYFGPGTRLTVL.

The gene calls are TRBV7-2 and TRBJ1-1, with 9 positions matching TRBD1. The CDR3 runs to 14 residues. The V gene end was trimmed by 4 bases and the J gene end by 5 bases; junction bases not matched to a gene: 5. Germline V gene sequence: CDR1 SGHTA, CDR2 FQGNSA. The CDR3 protein is CASSSTGGATEAFF. The CDR3 nucleotides are TGTGCCAGCAGCTCGACAGGGGGGGCAACTGAAGCTTTCTTT.

This chain uses TRBV9 with TRBJ2-7; the match to TRBD1 covers 7 bases. CDR1 and CDR2 from the germline V gene are SGDLS and YYNGEE. CDR3 length: 17 residues. V shed 1 base, J shed 5 bases, and the junction held 15 bases outside the gene matches. CDR3 in DNA: TGTGCCAGCAGCGTAAGTGTAGGGGACAGACCAAGGGACGAGCAGTACTTC. Amino acids: CASSVSVGDRPRDEQYF.

The CDR3 nucleotides are TGTGCCAGCAGTTTAACTACTAGCGGGACCTACAATGAGCAGTTCTTC. As protein: CASSLTTSGTYNEQFF. The J gene is TRBJ2-1, the V gene TRBV28; 10 bases map to TRBD2. CDR1 is MDHEN and CDR2 is SYDVKM in the germline V gene. This CDR3 is built from 16 residues. The V and J ends lost 2 bases and 2 bases, in that order; junction bases with no gene match: 3.

V gene TRBV28 combines with J gene TRBJ1-2; TRBD1 aligns across 10 bases. The CDR3 contains 15 residues. J lost 4 bases, V lost 6 bases, and 8 bases had no gene match. Looked up from germline, CDR1 is MDHEN and CDR2 is SYDVKM. In DNA form, the CDR3 reads TGTGCCAGCAGACAGAAGGGACAGGGGTCCTATGGCTACACCTTC. Translation gives CASRQKGQGSYGYTF.

This clone has a handful of counts. This chain connects TRBV7-9 to TRBJ1-3; D is unresolved. V shed 5 bases and J shed 0 bases, with 14 bases lying between them. Germline V CDR1 and CDR2: SEHNR, FQNEAQ (reference sequence). This CDR3 region has 16 residues. The CDR3 protein is CASSPPQIFSGNTIYF. CDR3 nucleotide sequence: TGTGCCAGCAGCCCCCCCCAGATATTCTCTGGAAACACCATATATTTT.

The chain combines TRBV7-2 with TRBJ2-3; no clear D gene. Germline V gene lookup returns CDR1 SGHTA and CDR2 FQGNSA. The CDR3 is 15 amino acids. V was clipped by 1 base and J by 4 bases, with 12 bases between them. The CDR3 bases are TGTGCCAGCAGCTTAGTGGGCTCGAAGGCAGATACGCAGTATTTT. Its translation is CASSLVGSKADTQYF.

This chain links TRBV19 with TRBJ2-2; D may be TRBD2 (6 bases). CDR1 is LNHDA, CDR2 SQIVND, per germline (reference sequence). With 4 bases removed from V and 17 bases from J, the gap between germline ends came to 20 bases. The CDR3 runs 13 residues. The CDR3 protein is CASSNGVNSGRFF. The CDR3 DNA reads as TGTGCCAGTAGTAATGGGGTAAACTCCGGGAGATTTTTT.

The rearrangement links TRBV4-1 to TRBJ2-3; TRBD2 matches at 8 bases. The CDR3 spans 16 residues. The V segment lost 1 base and the J segment 6 bases; nucleotides outside the gene matches: 9. Germline V CDR1 and CDR2: MGHRA, YSYEKL. The CDR3 bases are TGCGCCAGCAGCCAAGTAGACGGGGGGGGTGGGGATACGCAGTATTTT. It translates to CASSQVDGGGGDTQYF.